What follows are 3 T cell receptor beta chains derived from one specimen sequenced in a study of T-cell reconstitution after alpha-beta-depleted transplantation in children (dated by TCRdb to 2016 to 2017). To prepare the library, PCR was applied. TCRdb records Illumina HiSeq 2500 as the sequencer. TCR libraries were prepared with molecular barcoding, using unique molecular identifiers to normalize TCRbeta repertoire quantification. TCRdb reanalyzed the raw reads on its own, using fastp at Q25 for trimming and MiXCR for clone calling, and kept in-frame beta chains. Rows with one shared CDR3 protein collapse into an entry with the most common genes and DNA. This sample gives about 610,000 distinct CDR3 sequences in total; approximately 10% of them show up just once. In total, the top ten clones hold approximately 4.1% of the sample. Here the sequenced sample was PBMCs from the stem cell graft donor, taken from the stem cell graft. These receptors were collected from a human donor who donated a stem cell graft to a child with acute myeloid leukemia.

This clonotype was detected many times. The chain couples TRBV6-2 or TRBV6-3 to TRBJ2-7; D is possibly TRBD2 (6 bases). Trimming cost V 5 bases and J 4 bases, with 15 bases left between them. The germline V gene has CDR1 MNHEY and CDR2 SVGEGT. This CDR3 contains 14 residues. DNA for the CDR3: TGTGCCAGCAGTCCCGATGGGGACTGGTACGAGCAGTACTTC. Translation: CASSPDGDWYEQYF.

This clonotype was seen a few times. The CDR3 region is CAWNRGLTDTQYF. The CDR3 nucleotides are TGTGCCTGGAACAGGGGGTTGACAGATACGCAGTATTTT. The chain links TRBV30 to TRBJ2-3, with TRBD1 identical over 8 bases. The CDR3 extends over 13 amino acids. V shed 4 bases and J 3 bases; nucleotides not matched to a gene: 3. Germline CDR1 and CDR2: GTSNPN and SVGIG (reference sequence).

In this sample, this clonotype turned up a few times. The genes are TRBV20-1 and TRBJ2-1, with a possible D match to TRBD1 (5 bases). The CDR3 consists of 14 residues. Germline V gives CDR1 DFQATT, CDR2 SNEGSKA (reference sequence). V was pared by 5 bases and J by 9 bases, with 20 bases between. For the CDR3, the DNA is TGCAGTGCTTCGCAGGGCCCAAGTGGCGGTGAGCAGTTCTTC. Amino acid sequence: CSASQGPSGGEQFF.